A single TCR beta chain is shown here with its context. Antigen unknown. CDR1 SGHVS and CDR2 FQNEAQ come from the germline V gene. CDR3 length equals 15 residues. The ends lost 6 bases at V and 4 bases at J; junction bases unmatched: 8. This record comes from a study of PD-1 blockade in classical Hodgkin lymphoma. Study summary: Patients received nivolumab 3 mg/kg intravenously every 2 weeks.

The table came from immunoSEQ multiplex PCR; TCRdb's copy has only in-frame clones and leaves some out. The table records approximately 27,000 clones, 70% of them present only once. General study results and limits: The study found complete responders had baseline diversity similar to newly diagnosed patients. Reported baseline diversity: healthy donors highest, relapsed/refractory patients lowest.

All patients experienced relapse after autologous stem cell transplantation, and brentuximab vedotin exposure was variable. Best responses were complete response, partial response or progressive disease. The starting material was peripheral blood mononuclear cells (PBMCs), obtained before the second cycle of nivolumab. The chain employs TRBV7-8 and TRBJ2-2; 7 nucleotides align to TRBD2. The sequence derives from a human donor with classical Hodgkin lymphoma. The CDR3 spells CASSSEWGGTGELFF. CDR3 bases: TGTGCCAGCAGTTCCGAATGGGGGGGCACCGGGGAGCTGTTTTTT.